This TCR beta chain appears in the sequencing data of a study of response to subunit inactivated influenza vaccine. Study-wide findings and caveats: Authors proposed each seasonal influenza vaccination draws in few new T cells.

This CDR3 has 12 amino acids. Germline V gene sequence: CDR1 DFQATT, CDR2 SNEGSKA (reference sequence). V lost 3 bases to trimming and J lost 3 bases, with 9 bases between them. For this clonotype: Its antigen remains unknown.

Each CDR3 protein gets one entry after TCRdb re-called the RT-PCR reads with MiXCR. The table has under 950,000 distinct CDR3 sequences, 21% seen once. The source material was PBMCs from blood, sampled 5 days after vaccination. The receptor was derived from a man aged 50-60 years who received an inactivated influenza vaccine. The chain joins TRBV20-1 to TRBJ2-7; TRBD1 is a possible D gene (5 bases). CDR3 bases: TGCAGTGCTAGGTACAGGAACTACGAGCAGTACTTC. This translates into CSARYRNYEQYF.